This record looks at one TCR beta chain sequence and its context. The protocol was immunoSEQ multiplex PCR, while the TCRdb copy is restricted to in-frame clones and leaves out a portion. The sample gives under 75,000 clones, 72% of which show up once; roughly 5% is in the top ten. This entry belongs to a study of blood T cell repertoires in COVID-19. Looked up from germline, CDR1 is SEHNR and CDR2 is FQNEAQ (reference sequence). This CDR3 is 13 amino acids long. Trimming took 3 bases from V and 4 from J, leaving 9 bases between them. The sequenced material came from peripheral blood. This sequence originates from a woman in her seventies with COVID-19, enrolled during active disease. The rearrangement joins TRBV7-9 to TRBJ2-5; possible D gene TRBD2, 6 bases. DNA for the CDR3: TGTGCCAGCAGCTTCGGGAGTGTAGAGACCCAGTACTTC. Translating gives CASSFGSVETQYF.